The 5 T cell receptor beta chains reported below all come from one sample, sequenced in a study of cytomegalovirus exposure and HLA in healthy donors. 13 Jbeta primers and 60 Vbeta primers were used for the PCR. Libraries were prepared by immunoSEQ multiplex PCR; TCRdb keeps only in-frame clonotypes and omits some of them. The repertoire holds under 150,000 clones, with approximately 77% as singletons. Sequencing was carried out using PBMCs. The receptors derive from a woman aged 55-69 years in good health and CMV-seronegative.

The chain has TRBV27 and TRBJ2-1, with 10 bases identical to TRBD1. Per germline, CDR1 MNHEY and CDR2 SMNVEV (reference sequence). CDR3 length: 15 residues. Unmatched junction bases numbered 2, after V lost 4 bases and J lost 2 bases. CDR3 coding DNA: TGTGCCAGCAGTTGGGGGACAGGGGCCTACAATGAGCAGTTCTTC. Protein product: CASSWGTGAYNEQFF.

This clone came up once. CDR3 amino acids: CASSPSGRAGLETQYF. As DNA, the CDR3 is TGTGCCAGCAGCCCGAGCGGGAGGGCCGGTCTGGAGACCCAGTACTTC. The gene calls are TRBV7-3 and TRBJ2-5, with TRBD2 matching 10 bases. The V and J ends lost 5 bases and 5 bases, in that order; junction bases with no gene match: 11. CDR1 and CDR2 (germline): SGHTA, FQGTGA. The CDR3 has 16 residues.

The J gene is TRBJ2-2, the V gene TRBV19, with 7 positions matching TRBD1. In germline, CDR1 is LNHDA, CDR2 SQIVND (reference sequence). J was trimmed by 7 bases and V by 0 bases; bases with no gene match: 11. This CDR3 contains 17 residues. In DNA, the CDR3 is TGTGCCAGTAGTATAGATGCAACAGGGGTGGGTCGCGGGGAGCTGTTTTTT. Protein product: CASSIDATGVGRGELFF.

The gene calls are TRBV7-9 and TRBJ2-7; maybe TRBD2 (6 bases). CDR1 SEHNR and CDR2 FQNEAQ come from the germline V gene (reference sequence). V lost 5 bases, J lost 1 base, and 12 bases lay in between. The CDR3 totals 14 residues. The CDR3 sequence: CASSPRTISYEQYF. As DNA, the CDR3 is TGTGCCAGCAGCCCCCGGACTATTTCCTACGAGCAGTACTTC.

The CDR3: CASSQDRGGGNTIYF. CDR3 nucleotides: TGTGCCAGCTCACAAGACAGGGGTGGAGGAAACACCATATATTTT. The rearrangement links TRBV18 to TRBJ1-3; 8 nucleotides match TRBD1. The CDR3 extends over 15 amino acids. Germline trimming cut 4 bases from V and 4 bases from J; bases unmatched to any gene: 6. Germline CDR1 and CDR2: KGHSH and LQKENI.